This entry lists 25 T cell receptor beta chains sequenced from one sample in a study of T cell responses to AZD1222 COVID-19 vaccine. This table comes from immunoSEQ multiplex PCR, and its TCRdb copy is limited to in-frame clones, with some not included. The sample lists about 76,000 clones, about 88% occurring once. Sequencing used peripheral blood, obtained on day 0 of AZD1222 vaccination. Receptors originate from an adult in good health.

This sequence joins TRBV6-5 and TRBJ1-2, with D perhaps matching TRBD1 (5 bases). The V gene lost 0 bases and the J gene lost 10 bases, with 18 bases spanning the gap. CDR1 and CDR2 (germline): MNHEY, SVGAGI. The CDR3 length is 15 residues. The CDR3 DNA is TGTGCCAGCAGTTACTCGGCAGGGTCAACTAGGGACTACACCTTC. This translates into CASSYSAGSTRDYTF.

This chain joins TRBV19 and TRBJ2-7, with a weak D call TRBD1 (5 bases). CDR3 size: 15 residues. Trimming stripped 1 base from V and 0 bases from J, with 10 bases between. The germline V gene encodes CDR1 LNHDA and CDR2 SQIVND (reference sequence). In DNA form, the CDR3 reads TGTGCCAGTAGTATAGCGGCAGGGCTCTCCTACGAGCAGTACTTC. It specifies CASSIAAGLSYEQYF.

The chain recombines TRBV3-1 (or the pseudogene TRBV3-2) with TRBJ1-5; D uncertain. CDR3 length: 15 residues. Germline V gene sequence: CDR1 LGHDT, CDR2 YNNKEL (reference sequence). Between the trimmed V and J ends, which lost 1 base and 5 bases, there was a span of 12 bases. The chain's CDR3 is CASSQGGRFDQPQHF. The CDR3 region has the DNA TGTGCCAGCAGCCAAGGTGGCCGTTTCGATCAGCCCCAGCATTTT.

The chain carries TRBV5-4 and TRBJ2-7; 11 bases fit TRBD1. Losses at the gene ends were 4 bases for V and 7 bases for J; bases not matched to a gene: 4. Per germline, CDR1 SGHNT and CDR2 YYREEE (reference sequence). CDR3 length equals 13 residues. The chain's CDR3 is CASSQDRGQEQYF. CDR3 DNA sequence: TGTGCCAGCAGCCAGGACAGGGGGCAAGAGCAGTACTTC.

This rearrangement joins TRBV2 to TRBJ2-3, with D possibly being TRBD2 (6 bases). CDR1 is SNHLY, CDR2 FYNNEI, per germline. Trimming pared 7 bases from V and 10 bases from J, leaving 18 bases between. There are 13 residues in the CDR3. Here the CDR3 DNA reads TGTGCCAGCAATAGGGGAGGCTCGGGGCCGCAGTATTTT. Encoded protein: CASNRGGSGPQYF.

This sequence joins TRBV21-1 and TRBJ2-1; the table's D gene call, TRBD2, was not cross checked with the DNA. TRBV21-1 counts as a pseudogene. The CDR3 totals 15 residues. CDR3 nucleotide sequence: TGTGCCAGCAGCAACGGGACTAGCGGGAGGGATGAGCAGTTCTTC. It yields the protein CASSNGTSGRDEQFF.

The table lists this clone with a count of one. The V and J genes are TRBV2 and TRBJ2-5; unclear D gene. Trimming removed 6 bases from V and 5 bases from J, with 10 bases in between. This CDR3 contains 12 residues. Germline values: CDR1 SNHLY, CDR2 FYNNEI. Here the CDR3 reads CASSYDPETQYF. CDR3 coding DNA: TGTGCCAGCAGCTACGACCCGGAGACCCAGTACTTC.

This chain joins TRBV5-1 and TRBJ2-1; 10 bases agree with TRBD1. CDR1 is SGHRS and CDR2 is YFSETQ in the germline V gene. After removal of 4 bases from V and 1 base from J, the junction contained 5 bases not matched to a gene. CDR3 length equals 16 residues. The CDR3: CASSPGTGESYNEQFF. DNA of the CDR3: TGCGCCAGCAGCCCTGGGACAGGGGAATCCTACAATGAGCAGTTCTTC.

The chain carries TRBV11-2 and TRBJ2-3; D uncertain. The germline V gene encodes CDR1 SGHAT and CDR2 FQNNGV. This CDR3 has 11 residues. V lost 8 bases, J lost 5 bases, and 8 bases lay in between. The CDR3 coding sequence is TGTGCCAGCCGTGTCGAAGATACGCAGTATTTT. Translating gives CASRVEDTQYF.

The chain joins TRBV6-5 to TRBJ1-5, with D uncertain. The CDR3 extends over 13 amino acids. Germline assignment: CDR1 MNHEY and CDR2 SVGAGI. Trimming took 6 bases from V and 5 from J, leaving 11 bases between them. The DNA of the CDR3 is TGTGCCAGCAGACACCAGAGGGATCAGCCCCAGCATTTT. This sequence encodes CASRHQRDQPQHF.

The chain links TRBV5-1 to TRBJ1-2; D might be TRBD1 (5 bases). Germline V gene data show CDR1 as SGHRS and CDR2 as YFSETQ. The CDR3 length is 14 residues. V shed 0 bases and J shed 6 bases, with 12 bases lying between them. The CDR3 here is CASSLAQGVDGYTF. DNA of the CDR3: TGCGCCAGCAGCTTGGCGCAAGGGGTTGATGGCTACACCTTC.

The CDR3 protein is CATSDPQGPGETQYF. The CDR3 DNA reads as TGTGCCACCAGTGATCCCCAGGGCCCCGGGGAGACCCAGTACTTC. The J gene is TRBJ2-5, the V gene TRBV24-1, with D maybe TRBD1 (5 bases). The V and J ends lost 3 bases and 5 bases respectively, with 15 bases between them. Germline V CDR1 and CDR2: KGHDR, SFDVKD. The CDR3 runs to 15 residues.

The chain links TRBV7-9 to TRBJ1-1; 7 bases are a match to TRBD1. CDR1 and CDR2 from the germline V gene are SEHNR and FQNEAQ (reference sequence). The V gene end was trimmed by 5 bases and the J gene end by 0 bases; junction bases not matched to a gene: 6. This CDR3 is built from 15 residues. CDR3 sequence reads: CASSRGGIMNTEAFF. The CDR3 bases are TGTGCCAGCAGCAGAGGGGGCATCATGAACACTGAAGCTTTCTTT.

The V and J genes are TRBV6-1 and TRBJ1-3; 9 nucleotides line up with TRBD1. Germline V CDR1 and CDR2: MNHNS, SASEGT. After removal of 2 bases from V and 2 bases from J, the junction contained 4 bases not matched to a gene. This CDR3 is 16 amino acids long. This CDR3 reads CASSEWGQGAGNTIYF. DNA for the CDR3: TGTGCCAGCAGTGAATGGGGACAGGGAGCTGGAAACACCATATATTTT.

This clone was counted between two and nine times. The rearrangement uses TRBV19 and TRBJ2-1; the D gene is possibly TRBD2 (6 bases). Trimming removed 9 bases at V and 6 bases at J, with 12 bases between. The CDR3 runs to 12 residues. Germline V gene data show CDR1 as LNHDA and CDR2 as SQIVND (reference sequence). The CDR3 nucleotides are TGTGCCAGCGGGCTCGGGGGCAATGAGCAGTTCTTC. Amino acids: CASGLGGNEQFF.

This clone appeared a single time. The V call is TRBV5-5, the J call TRBJ1-2; 8 nucleotides align to TRBD1. The ends lost 0 bases at V and 7 bases at J; junction bases unmatched: 5. Looked up from germline, CDR1 is SGHKS and CDR2 is YYEKEE (reference sequence). CDR3 length: 14 residues. CDR3 sequence: CASSLGTGSSGYTF. As DNA, the CDR3 is TGTGCCAGCAGCTTGGGGACAGGGTCTTCTGGCTACACCTTC.

The chain joins TRBV5-1 to TRBJ2-5; no firm D call. CDR1 is SGHRS and CDR2 is YFSETQ in the germline V gene. V lost 0 bases and J lost 2, with 5 bases in between. The CDR3 runs to 13 residues. The CDR3 DNA follows: TGCGCCAGCAGCTTGGAGATTCAAGAGACCCAGTACTTC. It yields the protein CASSLEIQETQYF.

The chain combines TRBV7-8 with TRBJ1-1, with D possibly being TRBD1 (5 bases). The CDR3 is 14 amino acids. V was cut by 4 bases and J by 2 bases, with 11 bases left in between. From germline, CDR1 is SGHVS and CDR2 FQNEAQ. The CDR3 DNA follows: TGTGCCAGCAGCTCTTTGACAGCTAACACTGAAGCTTTCTTT. Amino acids: CASSSLTANTEAFF. Full variable domain (remainder filled in from reference TRBV7-8 and TRBJ1-1): GAGVSQSPRYKVAKRGQDVALRCDPISGHVSLFWYQQALGQGPEFLTYFQNEAQLDKSGLPSDRFFAERPEGSVSTLKIQRTQQEDSAVYLCASSSLTANTEAFFGQGTRLTVV.

J is TRBJ2-7 and V is TRBV27; no definite D call. The V gene lost 3 bases and the J gene lost 2 bases, with 11 bases spanning the gap. Germline loops: CDR1 MNHEY, CDR2 SMNVEV (reference sequence). The CDR3 runs to 14 residues. CDR3 loop: CASSLGYRTYEQYF. Here the CDR3 DNA reads TGTGCCAGCAGTTTGGGCTACAGAACCTACGAGCAGTACTTC.

V usage is TRBV7-3 and J usage is TRBJ2-7; D unclear. Germline CDR1 is SGHTA and CDR2 is FQGTGA. The length of the CDR3 is 14 residues. V dropped 5 bases and J dropped 0 bases, with 11 bases sitting between them. The CDR3 coding sequence is TGTGCCAGCAGCCCGAGTGGCGCCTCCTACGAGCAGTACTTC. It translates to CASSPSGASYEQYF.

This clone has just one count. V gene TRBV30 combines with J gene TRBJ1-4; D might be TRBD1 (5 bases). The CDR3 has 12 residues. The germline CDR1 and CDR2 sequences are GTSNPN and SVGIG (reference sequence). Between the trimmed V and J ends, which lost 3 bases and 8 bases, there was a span of 10 bases. The CDR3 DNA follows: TGTGCCTGGAGAAGACAGCCGGAAAAACTGTTTTTT. This codes for CAWRRQPEKLFF. Looking up the rest from reference TRBV30 and TRBJ1-4 gives the full variable domain: SQTIHQWPATLVQPVGSPLSLECTVEGTSNPNLYWYRQAAGRGLQLLFYSVGIGQISSEVPQNLSASRPQDRQFILSSKKLLLSDSGFYLCAWRRQPEKLFFGSGTQLSVL.

The chain recombines TRBV12-3 or TRBV12-4 with TRBJ2-2, with no clear D. Trimming cost V 7 bases and J 5 bases, with 8 bases left between them. This CDR3 is 12 amino acids long. CDR3 loop: CASNRYTGELFF. The CDR3 DNA reads TGTGCCAGCAACCGATATACCGGGGAGCTGTTTTTT.

V gene TRBV23-1 combines with J gene TRBJ1-1, with TRBD1 identical over 7 bases. TRBV23-1 is recorded as an ORF, its role being uncertain. The V segment lost 6 bases and the J segment 1 base; nucleotides outside the gene matches: 8. The CDR3 totals 15 residues. The chain's CDR3 is CASSPRGQRNTEAFF. The CDR3 DNA reads as TGCGCCAGCAGCCCTAGGGGACAGAGGAACACTGAAGCTTTCTTT.

The genes are TRBV7-3 and TRBJ2-1; 7 bases are a match to TRBD1. Looked up from germline, CDR1 is SGHTA and CDR2 is FQGTGA. The ends lost 2 bases at V and 4 bases at J; junction bases unmatched: 5. The CDR3 is 15 residues long. The CDR3 loop is CASSLGTAPYNEQFF. The CDR3 coding sequence is TGTGCCAGCAGCTTAGGGACAGCGCCATACAATGAGCAGTTCTTC.

As to this clone: Relative to the germline gene, one junction end is altered; a read error may explain this. The chain recombines TRBV7-6 with TRBJ2-2; 8 bases map to TRBD2. Germline values: CDR1 SGHVS, CDR2 FNYEAQ. The CDR3 has 16 amino acids. The CDR3 coding sequence is TGTGCCAGCAGCCCTCGACTAGCGTTGTTGTCCGGGGAGCTATTTTTT. Amino acids: CASSPRLALLSGELFF.